This T cell receptor beta chain derives from a study of memory CD4+ T cells and cytomegalovirus serostatus. This clone occurred a few times. Its antigen is undetermined. Single viable CD3+CD4+CD8-CD45RO+ cells were sorted as the memory CD4+ T cells. Serum IgG to CMV pp150, pp28, p38 and p52 defined serostatus. CDR3 length equals 16 residues. CDR1 is MNHEY, CDR2 SMNVEV, per germline (reference sequence). The trim removed 6 bases at V and 6 bases at J, leaving 9 bases unmatched. Repertoires were generated with immunoSEQ multiplex PCR, while TCRdb's copy carries only in-frame clones and drops some. Of 30,000 to 40,000 clones detected, around 78% appear once; the ten largest clones hold less than 0.85%. Study-level findings and limits: Of around 160 reported CMV TCRbeta sequences, under 70 were found in memory CD4+ repertoires. Repertoires predicted CMV serostatus with median bootstrapped AUC of around 0.96.

The sequence derives from an adult in good health and CMV-seronegative. The V and J genes are TRBV27 and TRBJ1-6; 9 nucleotides match TRBD1. Sequencing was done on a sample of memory CD4+ T cells from blood. The CDR3 sequence: CASRISWTGANSPLHF. The CDR3 coding sequence is TGTGCCAGCAGGATATCTTGGACAGGGGCTAATTCACCCCTCCACTTT.